One and the same sample provided the 25 T cell receptor beta chains below, sequenced in a study of sequential checkpoint blockade in melanoma. Assay: immunoSEQ multiplex PCR; the TCRdb copy retains only in-frame clones and omits some. The sample includes about 12,000 clones, roughly 24% of them seen just once. The treatment denotes: randomized to nivolumab then ipilimumab (arm A) or the reverse (arm B). The material sequenced was tumor tissue (inferred from file names), taken from a patient given nivolumab and ipilimumab in sequence. These receptors originate from a human donor with melanoma.

This clone was seen a handful of times. This sequence joins TRBV9 and TRBJ1-4, with 9 positions matching TRBD1. V trimming: 6 bases; J trimming: 6 bases; junction bases outside the gene matches: 9. CDR1 SGDLS and CDR2 YYNGEE come from the germline V gene. There are 15 residues in the CDR3. The CDR3 sequence: CASTGTGSPYEKLFF. The CDR3, as DNA: TGTGCCAGCACCGGGACAGGGTCGCCTTATGAAAAACTGTTTTTT. The full variable domain, completed using reference TRBV9 and TRBJ1-4, is DSGVTQTPKHLITATGQRVTLRCSPRSGDLSVYWYQQSLDQGLQFLIQYYNGEERAKGNILERFSAQQFPDLHSELNLSSLELGDSALYFCASTGTGSPYEKLFFGSGTQLSVL.

This clone turned up a few times. The chain joins TRBV6-8 to TRBJ2-1, with 10 bases identical to TRBD2. Germline trimming cut 5 bases from V and 7 bases from J; bases unmatched to any gene: 14. Germline V gene data show CDR1 as MNHGY and CDR2 as SAAAGT. CDR3 size: 17 residues. For the CDR3, the DNA is TGTGCCAGCAGTATCCGCCCGAGCGGGGGGGCTGGGAATGAGCAGTTCTTC. As protein: CASSIRPSGGAGNEQFF.

This clone has more than one count but fewer than ten. The chain has TRBV9 and TRBJ2-5; D tentatively reads TRBD1 or TRBD2 (6 bases each). The CDR3 consists of 14 residues. Trimming stripped 10 bases from V and 2 bases from J, with 18 bases between. Germline V gene sequence: CDR1 SGDLS, CDR2 YYNGEE. The CDR3 is CASSTTRGQETQYF. DNA of the CDR3: TGTGCCTCCAGTACGACTAGGGGGCAAGAGACCCAGTACTTC.

J is TRBJ1-1 and V is TRBV23-1; D is uncertain. TRBV23-1 counts as an open reading frame of uncertain function. Trimming took 0 bases from V and 2 from J, leaving 10 bases between them. This CDR3 contains 15 residues. The CDR3 DNA sequence: TGCGCCAGCAGTCAATCCCGTGCAGGTAACACTGAAGCTTTCTTT. Translating it yields CASSQSRAGNTEAFF.

This clone is medium-sized within its sample. The chain joins TRBV19 to TRBJ1-5, with D possibly being TRBD1 (6 bases). The length of the CDR3 is 17 residues. V was shortened by 3 bases and J by 0 bases, with 15 bases between the two germline ends. In germline, CDR1 is LNHDA, CDR2 SQIVND (reference sequence). The CDR3 coding sequence is TGTGCCAGTAGTATCATTTCAGGGGACCTTAGCAATCAGCCCCAGCATTTT. Protein product: CASSIISGDLSNQPQHF.

This chain connects TRBV10-2 to TRBJ1-2, with a weak D call TRBD1 (6 bases). This CDR3 is 12 amino acids long. The V gene's germline CDR1 is WSHSY and CDR2 SAAADI. V dropped 10 bases and J dropped 5 bases, with 14 bases sitting between them. In nucleotides, the CDR3 is TGCGCCACTCAGGGGAAACGGTATGGCTACACCTTC. This gives the protein CATQGKRYGYTF.

This rearrangement joins TRBV15 to TRBJ1-1, with D unresolved. CDR3 length equals 14 residues. CDR1 and CDR2 from the germline V gene are LNHNV and YYDKDF (reference sequence). V dropped 1 base and J dropped 7 bases, with 13 bases sitting between them. This CDR3 reads CATSRVQREGEAFF. The DNA of the CDR3 is TGTGCCACCAGCAGAGTTCAAAGGGAGGGTGAAGCTTTCTTT.

This clone has a handful of counts. The chain carries TRBV9 and TRBJ2-1, with D perhaps given as TRBD1 or TRBD2 (5 bases each). Germline V gives CDR1 SGDLS, CDR2 YYNGEE. V lost 2 bases and J 2 bases, leaving 8 bases between the germline ends. The CDR3 is 14 amino acids. CDR3 bases: TGTGCCAGCAGCGTCGGGACCGCCTACAATGAGCAGTTCTTC. Translation gives CASSVGTAYNEQFF.

This clone appeared a few times. The chain combines TRBV6-8 with TRBJ1-2, with 7 positions matching TRBD1. The germline gives CDR1 MNHGY, CDR2 SAAAGT. V lost 6 bases, J lost 0 bases, and 10 bases stayed unmatched. CDR3 size: 16 residues. CDR3 DNA: TGTGCCAGCAGAGGAGGGGGCCACCGGGCTAACTATGGCTACACCTTC. This codes for CASRGGGHRANYGYTF.

This clone was seen a handful of times. V gene TRBV6-8 combines with J gene TRBJ1-2, with 9 nucleotides matching TRBD1. The CDR3 sequence is 15 residues long. The V gene's germline CDR1 is MNHGY and CDR2 SAAAGT. The V gene end was trimmed by 8 bases and the J gene end by 4 bases; junction bases not matched to a gene: 11. In DNA, the CDR3 is TGTGCCAGCCGGACAGGGGAGATCCTAGGCTATGGCTACACCTTC. Translation gives CASRTGEILGYGYTF.

This clone showed up many times. The chain couples TRBV6-8 to TRBJ1-1; D might be TRBD1 (6 bases). CDR1 and CDR2 (germline): MNHGY, SAAAGT. Trimming stripped 6 bases from V and 6 bases from J, with 14 bases between. This CDR3 is built from 13 residues. The CDR3: CASSHRDRPEAFF. CDR3 coding DNA: TGTGCCAGCAGCCATCGCGACAGGCCTGAAGCTTTCTTT.

The chain couples TRBV28 to TRBJ2-5; D is uncertain. Trimming cost V 1 base and J 5 bases, with 11 bases left between them. Germline values: CDR1 MDHEN, CDR2 SYDVKM. This CDR3 comprises 14 residues. CDR3 residues: CASSLLGLGETQYF. The CDR3 DNA follows: TGTGCCAGCAGTTTATTAGGGTTGGGGGAGACCCAGTACTTC. Filled out from reference TRBV28 and TRBJ2-5, the complete variable domain reads DVKVTQSSRYLVKRTGEKVFLECVQDMDHENMFWYRQDPGLGLRLIYFSYDVKMKEKGDIPEGYSVSREKKERFSLILESASTNQTSMYLCASSLLGLGETQYFGPGTRLLVL.

This clone came up a few times. DNA of the CDR3: TGCGCCAGCAGTCTAGGGTCTAGCAATCAGCCCCAGCATTTT. Encoded protein: CASSLGSSNQPQHF. The V and J genes are TRBV23-1 and TRBJ1-5, with unresolved D. TRBV23-1 is an ORF, and what it does is uncertain. Trimming shortened V by 4 bases and J by 0 bases, and 7 bases separated the two germline ends. The CDR3 loop spans 14 amino acids.

This chain connects TRBV19 to TRBJ2-6; TRBD1 matches 9 bases. Looked up from germline, CDR1 is LNHDA and CDR2 is SQIVND (reference sequence). The V segment lost 4 bases and the J segment 2 bases; nucleotides outside the gene matches: 6. CDR3 length equals 17 residues. The CDR3 nucleotides are TGTGCCAGTAGTAGACCGACAGGGGGAACTGGGGCCAACGTCCTGACTTTC. Protein sequence: CASSRPTGGTGANVLTF.

This clone appeared a few times. The gene calls are TRBV23-1 and TRBJ2-1, with D perhaps TRBD2 (8 bases). TRBV23-1 is an ORF for which the function is uncertain. The length of the CDR3 is 13 residues. V lost 6 bases and J 9 bases, leaving 15 bases between the germline ends. The CDR3 sequence is CASSQAGDSEQFF. Here the CDR3 DNA reads TGCGCCAGCAGCCAAGCGGGGGACAGTGAGCAGTTCTTC.

In its sample, this clone was seen a few times. The chain combines TRBV11-3 with TRBJ2-5; no definite D call. Germline CDR1 is SGHNT and CDR2 is YENEEA. V was pared by 6 bases and J by 2 bases, with 13 bases between. This CDR3 region has 14 residues. The CDR3 loop is CASSLRSDQETQYF. In nucleotides, the CDR3 is TGTGCCAGCAGTCTAAGGTCCGATCAAGAGACCCAGTACTTC.

V gene TRBV28 combines with J gene TRBJ2-3, with D maybe TRBD1 (5 bases). Trimming shortened V by 5 bases and J by 4 bases, and 16 bases separated the two germline ends. The CDR3 is 15 amino acids. Germline V lookup: CDR1 MDHEN, CDR2 SYDVKM. CDR3 amino acids: CASSIPRVTADTQYF. The DNA for the CDR3 is TGTGCCAGCAGTATCCCCAGGGTAACGGCAGATACGCAGTATTTT.

This chain uses TRBV19 with TRBJ2-2, with TRBD1 matching over 10 bases. V gave up 7 bases and J gave up 4 bases; unmatched junction bases: 15. Germline lookup yields CDR1 LNHDA and CDR2 SQIVND (reference sequence). The CDR3 has 18 residues. The CDR3 DNA is TGTGCCAGTAATTCCCGGACAGGGGGGTTAATTGGCACCGGGGAGCTGTTTTTT. Protein: CASNSRTGGLIGTGELFF.

This chain uses TRBV25-1 with TRBJ2-1; TRBD2 matches at 7 bases. V was clipped by 2 bases and J by 6 bases; unmatched bases: 7. This CDR3 region has 15 residues. Germline CDR1 is MGHDK and CDR2 is SYGVNS. CDR3 sequence (DNA): TGTGCCAGCAGTGAACTAGTGGGGGGGTTCAATGAGCAGTTCTTC. It is translated as CASSELVGGFNEQFF.

This clone was observed a few times. This chain connects TRBV7-2 to TRBJ1-2, with 9 nucleotides matching TRBD1. This CDR3 is 13 amino acids long. Germline V CDR1 and CDR2: SGHTA, FQGNSA. The V segment lost 4 bases and the J segment 4 bases; nucleotides outside the gene matches: 1. In DNA form, the CDR3 reads TGTGCCAGCAGCTCGGGACAGGGCTATGGCTACACCTTC. It yields the protein CASSSGQGYGYTF.

J is TRBJ2-5 and V is TRBV14; maybe TRBD2 (6 bases). Germline CDR1 and CDR2: SGHDN and FVKESK. V was shortened by 5 bases and J by 5 bases, with 15 bases between the two germline ends. This CDR3 has 14 residues. The CDR3 reads CASSGVAGHETQYF. CDR3 sequence (DNA): TGTGCCAGCAGCGGGGTGGCGGGGCACGAGACCCAGTACTTC. The variable domain in full, completed from reference TRBV14 and TRBJ2-5, reads EAGVTQFPSHSVIEKGQTVTLRCDPISGHDNLYWYRRVMGKEIKFLLHFVKESKQDESGMPNNRFLAERTGGTYSTLKVQPAELEDSGVYFCASSGVAGHETQYFGPGTRLLVL.

This clone was counted at least ten times. The chain uses TRBV6-8 and TRBJ1-2; no reliable D call. The germline V gene has CDR1 MNHGY and CDR2 SAAAGT. V was trimmed by 0 bases and J by 3 bases, leaving 5 bases between them. This CDR3 is 13 amino acids long. The CDR3 spells CASSYSADYGYTF. The CDR3 DNA reads TGTGCCAGCAGTTACTCCGCTGACTATGGCTACACCTTC.

This clone was observed at least ten times. CDR3 in amino acids: CASSLVSGRVSSYNEQFF. The CDR3 DNA reads TGTGCCAGCAGCTTAGTGTCGGGCAGGGTTAGTTCCTACAATGAGCAGTTCTTC. The chain recombines TRBV11-3 with TRBJ2-1; D perhaps matches TRBD1 (5 bases). Trimming took off 1 base at V and 1 base at J, with 17 bases between the two ends. The CDR3 runs 18 residues. Germline V gene data show CDR1 as SGHNT and CDR2 as YENEEA.

V usage is TRBV6-8 and J usage is TRBJ1-2, with D tentatively TRBD1 (5 bases). Between the trimmed V and J ends, which lost 0 bases and 8 bases, there was a span of 13 bases. The CDR3 consists of 14 residues. Germline-derived CDR1 and CDR2 are MNHGY and SAAAGT. The CDR3 spells CASSYSSGGYGYTF. For the CDR3, the DNA is TGTGCCAGCAGTTACTCGAGCGGGGGATACGGCTACACCTTC.

The chain couples TRBV11-1 to TRBJ1-5; no clear D. V was cut by 2 bases and J by 3 bases, with 14 bases left in between. The germline V gene encodes CDR1 SGHAT and CDR2 FQDESV (reference sequence). The CDR3 runs to 16 residues. The CDR3 loop is CASSLWRRRFNQPQHF. In DNA form, the CDR3 reads TGTGCCAGCAGCTTATGGAGACGGAGATTCAATCAGCCCCAGCATTTT. The full variable domain, rest sourced from reference TRBV11-1 and TRBJ1-5, is EAEVAQSPRYKITEKSQAVAFWCDPISGHATLYWYRQILGQGPELLVQFQDESVVDDSQLPKDRFSAERLKGVDSTLKIQPAELGDSAMYLCASSLWRRRFNQPQHFGDGTRLSIL.